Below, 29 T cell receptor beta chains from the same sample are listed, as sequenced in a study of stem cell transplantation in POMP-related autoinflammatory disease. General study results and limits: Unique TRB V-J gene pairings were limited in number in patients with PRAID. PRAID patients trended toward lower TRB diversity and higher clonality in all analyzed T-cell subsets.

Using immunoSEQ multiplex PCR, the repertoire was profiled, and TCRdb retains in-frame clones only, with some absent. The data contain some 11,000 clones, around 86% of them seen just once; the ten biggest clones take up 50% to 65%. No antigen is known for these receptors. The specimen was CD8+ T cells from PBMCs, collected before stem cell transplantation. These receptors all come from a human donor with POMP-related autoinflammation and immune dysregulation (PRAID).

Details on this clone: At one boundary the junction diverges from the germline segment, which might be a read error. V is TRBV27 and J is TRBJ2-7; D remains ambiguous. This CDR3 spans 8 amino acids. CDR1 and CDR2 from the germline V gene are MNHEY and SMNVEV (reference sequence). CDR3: CASKRRRF. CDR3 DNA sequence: TGTGCCAGCAAACGTCGGCGCTTC.

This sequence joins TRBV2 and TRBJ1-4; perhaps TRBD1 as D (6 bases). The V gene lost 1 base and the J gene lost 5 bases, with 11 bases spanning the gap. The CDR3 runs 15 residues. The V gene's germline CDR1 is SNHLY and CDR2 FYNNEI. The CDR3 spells CASSEVNRDNEKLFF. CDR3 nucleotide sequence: TGTGCCAGCAGTGAAGTAAACAGGGACAATGAAAAACTGTTTTTT.

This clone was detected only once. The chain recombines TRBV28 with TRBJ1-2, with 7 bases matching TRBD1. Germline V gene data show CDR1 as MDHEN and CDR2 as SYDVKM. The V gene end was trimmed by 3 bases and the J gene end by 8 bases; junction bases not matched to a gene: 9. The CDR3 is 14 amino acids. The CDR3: CASSFKRGLRGYTF. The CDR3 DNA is TGTGCCAGCAGTTTTAAAAGGGGGCTCAGGGGCTACACCTTC.

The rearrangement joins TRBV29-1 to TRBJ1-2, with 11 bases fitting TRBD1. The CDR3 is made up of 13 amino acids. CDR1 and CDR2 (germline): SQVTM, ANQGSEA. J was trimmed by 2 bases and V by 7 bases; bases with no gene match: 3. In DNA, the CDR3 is TGCAGCGCTGGACAGGGGGCGAACTATGGCTACACCTTC. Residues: CSAGQGANYGYTF.

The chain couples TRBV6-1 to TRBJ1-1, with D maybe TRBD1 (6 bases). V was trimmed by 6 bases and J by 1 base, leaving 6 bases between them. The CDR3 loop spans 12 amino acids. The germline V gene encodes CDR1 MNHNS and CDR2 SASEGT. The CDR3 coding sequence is TGTGCCAGCAGGGGACAGAACACTGAAGCTTTCTTT. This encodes CASRGQNTEAFF.

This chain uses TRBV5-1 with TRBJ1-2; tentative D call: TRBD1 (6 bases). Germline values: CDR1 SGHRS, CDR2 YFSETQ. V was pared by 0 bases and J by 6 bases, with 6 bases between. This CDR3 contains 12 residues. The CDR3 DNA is TGCGCCAGCAGCTTGGCAGGGGATGGCTACACCTTC. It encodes CASSLAGDGYTF.

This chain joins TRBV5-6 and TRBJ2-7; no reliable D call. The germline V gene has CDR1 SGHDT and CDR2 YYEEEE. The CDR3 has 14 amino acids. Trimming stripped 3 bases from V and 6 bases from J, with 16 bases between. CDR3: CASSSHEDLVEQYF. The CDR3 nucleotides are TGTGCCAGCAGCTCCCACGAGGATCTGGTCGAGCAGTACTTC.

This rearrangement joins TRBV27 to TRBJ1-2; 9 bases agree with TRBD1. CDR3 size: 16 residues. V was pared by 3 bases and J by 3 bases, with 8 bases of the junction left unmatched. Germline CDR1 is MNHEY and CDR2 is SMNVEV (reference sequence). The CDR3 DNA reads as TGTGCCAGCAGTTTTCCGGGACAGGGATGGGACTATGGCTACACCTTC. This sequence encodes CASSFPGQGWDYGYTF.

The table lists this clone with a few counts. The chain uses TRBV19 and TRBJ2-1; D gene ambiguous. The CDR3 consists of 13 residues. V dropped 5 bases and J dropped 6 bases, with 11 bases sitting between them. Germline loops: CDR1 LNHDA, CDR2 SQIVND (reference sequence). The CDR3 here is CASSWGSGNEQFF. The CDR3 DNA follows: TGTGCCAGTAGTTGGGGTAGTGGCAATGAGCAGTTCTTC.

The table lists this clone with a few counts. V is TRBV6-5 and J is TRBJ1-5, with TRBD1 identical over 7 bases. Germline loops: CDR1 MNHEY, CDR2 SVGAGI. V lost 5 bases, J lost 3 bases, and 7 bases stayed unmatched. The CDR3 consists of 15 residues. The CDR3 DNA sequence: TGTGCCAGCAGTGGGGTCAGGGGGTACAATCAGCCCCAGCATTTT. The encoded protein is CASSGVRGYNQPQHF.

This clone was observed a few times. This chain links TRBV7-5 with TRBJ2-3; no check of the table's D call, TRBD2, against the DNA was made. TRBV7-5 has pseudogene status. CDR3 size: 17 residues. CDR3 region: CASSSRLAGGWLDTQYF. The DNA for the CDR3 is TGTGCCAGCAGCTCCAGACTAGCGGGAGGCTGGTTGGATACGCAGTATTTT.

The CDR3: CASSSGQANFSPLHF. DNA of the CDR3: TGTGCCAGCAGCTCGGGACAGGCCAATTTCTCACCCCTCCACTTT. The V and J genes are TRBV5-6 and TRBJ1-6; 8 positions match TRBD1. Trimming cost V 3 bases and J 10 bases; bases outside gene matches: 9. CDR1 is SGHDT and CDR2 is YYEEEE in the germline V gene. The CDR3 has 15 residues.

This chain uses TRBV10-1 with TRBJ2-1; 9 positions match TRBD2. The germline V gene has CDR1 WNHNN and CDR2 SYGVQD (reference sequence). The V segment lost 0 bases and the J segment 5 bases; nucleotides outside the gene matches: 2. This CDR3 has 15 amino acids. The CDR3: CASSESLAGNNEQFF. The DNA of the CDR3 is TGCGCCAGCAGTGAGTCCCTAGCGGGAAACAATGAGCAGTTCTTC.

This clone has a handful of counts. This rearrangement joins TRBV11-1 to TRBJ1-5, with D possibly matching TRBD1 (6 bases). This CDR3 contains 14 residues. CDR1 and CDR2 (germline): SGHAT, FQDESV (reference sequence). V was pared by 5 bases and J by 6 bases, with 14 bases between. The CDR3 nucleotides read TGTGCCAGCAGCCCTGGCAGGGGTGGTCAGCCCCAGCATTTT. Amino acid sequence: CASSPGRGGQPQHF.

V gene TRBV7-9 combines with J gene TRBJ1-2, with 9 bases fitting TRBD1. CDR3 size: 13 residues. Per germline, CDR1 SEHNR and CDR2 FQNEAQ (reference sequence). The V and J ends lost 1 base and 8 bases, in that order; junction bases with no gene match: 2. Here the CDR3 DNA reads TGTGCCAGCAGCTTAGGTACAGGGGGCGGCTACACCTTC. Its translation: CASSLGTGGGYTF.

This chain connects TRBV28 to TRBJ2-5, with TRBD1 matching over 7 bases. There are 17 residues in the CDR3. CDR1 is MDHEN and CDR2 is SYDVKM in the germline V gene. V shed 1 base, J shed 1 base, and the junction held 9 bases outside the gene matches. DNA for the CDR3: TGTGCCAGCAGTTTATTTCGTGGGACAGACTCCCAAGAGACCCAGTACTTC. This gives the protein CASSLFRGTDSQETQYF.

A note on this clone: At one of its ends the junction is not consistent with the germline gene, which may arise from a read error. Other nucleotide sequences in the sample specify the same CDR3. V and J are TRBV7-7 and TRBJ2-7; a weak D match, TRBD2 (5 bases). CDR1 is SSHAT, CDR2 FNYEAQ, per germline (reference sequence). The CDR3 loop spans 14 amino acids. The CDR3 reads CASSLASEPYEQYF. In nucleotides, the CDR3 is TGTGCTAGCAGCTTAGCGTCCGAACCTTACGAGCAGTACTTC.

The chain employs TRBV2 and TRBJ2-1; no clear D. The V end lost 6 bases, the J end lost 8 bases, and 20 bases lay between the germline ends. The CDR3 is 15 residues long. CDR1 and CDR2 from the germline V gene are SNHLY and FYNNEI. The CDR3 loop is CASRFGPPVIYEQFF. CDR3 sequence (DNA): TGTGCCAGCAGATTCGGTCCCCCGGTAATATATGAGCAGTTCTTC.

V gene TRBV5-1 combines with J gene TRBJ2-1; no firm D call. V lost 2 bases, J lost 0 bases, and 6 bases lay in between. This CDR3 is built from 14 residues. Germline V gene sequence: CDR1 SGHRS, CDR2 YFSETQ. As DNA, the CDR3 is TGCGCCAGCAGCTTACCAAGCTCCTACAATGAGCAGTTCTTC. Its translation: CASSLPSSYNEQFF. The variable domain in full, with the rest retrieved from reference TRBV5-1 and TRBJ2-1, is KAGVTQTPRYLIKTRGQQVTLSCSPISGHRSVSWYQQTPGQGLQFLFEYFSETQRNKGNFPGRFSGRQFSNSRSEMNVSTLELGDSALYLCASSLPSSYNEQFFGPGTRLTVL.

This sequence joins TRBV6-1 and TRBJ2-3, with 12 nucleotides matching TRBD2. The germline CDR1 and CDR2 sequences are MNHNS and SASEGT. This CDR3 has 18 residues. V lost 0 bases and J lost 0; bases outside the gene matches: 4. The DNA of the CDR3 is TGTGCCAGCAGTGAAGCCTTTGGACTAGCGGGGAGCACAGATACGCAGTATTTT. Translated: CASSEAFGLAGSTDTQYF.

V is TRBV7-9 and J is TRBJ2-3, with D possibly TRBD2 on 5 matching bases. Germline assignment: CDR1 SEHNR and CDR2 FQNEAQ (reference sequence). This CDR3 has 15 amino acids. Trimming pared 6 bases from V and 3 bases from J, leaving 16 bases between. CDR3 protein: CASRDALDETDTQYF. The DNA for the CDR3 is TGTGCCAGCAGGGACGCACTAGACGAAACAGATACGCAGTATTTT.

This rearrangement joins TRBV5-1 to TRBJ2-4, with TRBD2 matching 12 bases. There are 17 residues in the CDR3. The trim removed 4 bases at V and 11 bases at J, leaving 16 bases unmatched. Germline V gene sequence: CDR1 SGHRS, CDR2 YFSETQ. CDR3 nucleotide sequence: TGCGCCAGCAGCGCTACATTGAGGACTAGCGGGGTAGCGGTTCAGTACTTC. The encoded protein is CASSATLRTSGVAVQYF.

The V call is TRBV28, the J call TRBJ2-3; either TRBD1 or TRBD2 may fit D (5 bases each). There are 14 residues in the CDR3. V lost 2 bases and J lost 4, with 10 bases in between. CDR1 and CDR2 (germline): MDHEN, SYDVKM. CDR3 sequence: CASSLGGESDTQYF. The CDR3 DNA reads TGTGCCAGCAGTTTAGGGGGAGAATCAGATACGCAGTATTTT. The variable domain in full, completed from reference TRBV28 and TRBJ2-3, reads DVKVTQSSRYLVKRTGEKVFLECVQDMDHENMFWYRQDPGLGLRLIYFSYDVKMKEKGDIPEGYSVSREKKERFSLILESASTNQTSMYLCASSLGGESDTQYFGPGTRLTVL.

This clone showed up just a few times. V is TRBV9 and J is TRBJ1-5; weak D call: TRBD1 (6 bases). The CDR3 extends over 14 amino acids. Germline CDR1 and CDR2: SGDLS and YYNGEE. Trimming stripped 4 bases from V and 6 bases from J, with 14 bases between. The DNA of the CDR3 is TGTGCCAGCAGCCCTGGCAGGGGTGGTCAGCCCCAGCATTTT. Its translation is CASSPGRGGQPQHF.

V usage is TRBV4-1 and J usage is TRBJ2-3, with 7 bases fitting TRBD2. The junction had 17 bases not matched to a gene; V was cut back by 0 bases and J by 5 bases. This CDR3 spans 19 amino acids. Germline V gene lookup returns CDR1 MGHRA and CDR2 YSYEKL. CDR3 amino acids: CASSQELFSLADKGDTQYF. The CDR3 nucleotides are TGCGCCAGCAGCCAAGAGTTGTTCTCTCTAGCGGACAAGGGAGATACGCAGTATTTT.

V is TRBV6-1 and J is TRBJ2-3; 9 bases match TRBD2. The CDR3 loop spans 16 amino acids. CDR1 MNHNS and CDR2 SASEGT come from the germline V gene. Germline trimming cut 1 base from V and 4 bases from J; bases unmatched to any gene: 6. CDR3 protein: CASSEGAGGPSDTQYF. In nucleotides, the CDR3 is TGTGCCAGCAGTGAAGGGGCGGGAGGGCCTTCAGATACGCAGTATTTT.

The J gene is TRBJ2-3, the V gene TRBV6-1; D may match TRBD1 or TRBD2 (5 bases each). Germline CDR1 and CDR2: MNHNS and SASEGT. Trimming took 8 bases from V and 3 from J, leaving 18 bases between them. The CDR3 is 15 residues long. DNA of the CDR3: TGTGCCAGCCATGGGGGACGGTGGGGGACAGATACGCAGTATTTT. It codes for CASHGGRWGTDTQYF.

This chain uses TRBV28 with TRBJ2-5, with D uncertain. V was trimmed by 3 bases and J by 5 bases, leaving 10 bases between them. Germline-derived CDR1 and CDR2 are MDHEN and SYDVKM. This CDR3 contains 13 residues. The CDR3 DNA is TGTGCCAGCAGTTTGGGTCGGCCGGAGACCCAGTACTTC. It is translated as CASSLGRPETQYF.

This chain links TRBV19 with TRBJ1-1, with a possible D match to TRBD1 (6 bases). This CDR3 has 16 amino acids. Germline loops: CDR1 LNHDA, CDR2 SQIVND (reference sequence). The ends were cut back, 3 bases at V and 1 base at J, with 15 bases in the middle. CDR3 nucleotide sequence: TGTGCCAGTAGTATCCAACGGGGGGCAGCGAACACTGAAGCTTTCTTT. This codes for CASSIQRGAANTEAFF.